Listed here is a single T cell receptor (beta chain). As yet, its antigen is unknown. This CDR3 is built from 16 residues. Germline loops: CDR1 SGDLS, CDR2 YYNGEE. The V segment lost 0 bases and the J segment 4 bases; nucleotides outside the gene matches: 9. Documented treatment: over 15 received Ad26.COV2.S at low or high dose, single or two shots; several received placebo; per-sample allocation not given. Collection of the samples took place on day 63 after the first injection of vaccine or placebo. The data belong to a study of Ad26.COV2.S vaccination and SARS-CoV-2 variants. Study-wide findings and caveats: Reportedly, spike-specific CD8+ and CD4+ T cell responses achieved substantial breadth once vaccination had taken place.

Method: immunoSEQ multiplex PCR; TCRdb's copy keeps in-frame clones and lacks some. The sample has 250,000 to 300,000 clones, 70% to 90% seen once; the top ten hold about 3.1%. The sequence derives from a person aged 18 to 65 who received the Ad26.COV2.S COVID-19 vaccine or a placebo. Sequencing was performed on peripheral blood, taken in a trial of Ad26.COV2.S vaccine versus placebo. The chain recombines TRBV9 with TRBJ1-1, with 7 bases that match TRBD1. The chain's CDR3 is CASSVATEGAFTEAFF. CDR3 sequence (DNA): TGTGCCAGCAGCGTAGCTACGGAGGGGGCATTCACTGAAGCTTTCTTT.